The TCR beta chain described here comes from a study of post-analysis software for immune sequencing data. Study-wide context: The study covered relapsing-remitting, secondary progressive and progressive-relapsing courses of multiple sclerosis. Study findings and constraints: Normalized Chao1 diversity in multiple sclerosis patients fell significantly below that of controls. Roughly 5 TRBV segments occurring more often in patients than controls included TRBV5-6, TRBV5-1 and TRBV20-1.

This clonotype was recorded a few times. Its specificity is not known. Prepared libraries of TCR beta cDNA carried unique molecular identifiers. MiXCR was run by TCRdb on the PCR reads, yielding one entry per CDR3 protein. The repertoire holds about 680,000 distinct CDR3 sequences, with approximately 60% as singletons. The length of the CDR3 is 16 residues. The V gene lost 0 bases and the J gene lost 2 bases, with 13 bases spanning the gap. Germline V gene data show CDR1 as SGHDT and CDR2 as YYEEEE. The sequence came from a girl aged 2 to 9 with multiple sclerosis. V gene TRBV5-6 combines with J gene TRBJ2-3; no clear D gene. Specimen: blood. CDR3 in DNA: TGTGCCAGCAGCTTGGAAGGGCTGCGGAACACAGATACGCAGTATTTT. Amino acid sequence: CASSLEGLRNTDTQYF.